This record covers a single T cell receptor beta chain. As yet, its antigen is unknown. Within the sample, other DNA sequences also encode this same CDR3. The entry originates in a study of cytomegalovirus exposure and HLA in healthy donors. As for the study in general: Unique TCR beta sequences numbering some 120 million came from some 200 million T cells in an earlier analysis. As released early, the data held some 85 million unique TCRs from HLA-typed donors. Study outcomes and limitations: The authors assumed roughly uniform sequencing depth across donors for presence/absence analyses. Earlier analysis found most TCR beta V segments productive about 87% or about 30% of the time.

PCR was performed using 60 Vbeta and 13 Jbeta primers. Assay: immunoSEQ multiplex PCR; the TCRdb copy retains only in-frame clones and omits some. The sample consists of about 170,000 clones, approximately 76% of them appearing once. Sequencing was performed on PBMCs. This TCR came from a young woman in good health and CMV-seropositive.

CDR3 coding DNA: TGTGCCAGCAGCGTGGCGGGGGATTCCTACAATGAGCAGTTCTTC. This encodes CASSVAGDSYNEQFF. The chain is built from TRBV9 and TRBJ2-1; 7 bases align to TRBD2. V lost 2 bases and J lost 1; bases outside the gene matches: 3. CDR3 length equals 15 residues. CDR1 SGDLS and CDR2 YYNGEE come from the germline V gene.